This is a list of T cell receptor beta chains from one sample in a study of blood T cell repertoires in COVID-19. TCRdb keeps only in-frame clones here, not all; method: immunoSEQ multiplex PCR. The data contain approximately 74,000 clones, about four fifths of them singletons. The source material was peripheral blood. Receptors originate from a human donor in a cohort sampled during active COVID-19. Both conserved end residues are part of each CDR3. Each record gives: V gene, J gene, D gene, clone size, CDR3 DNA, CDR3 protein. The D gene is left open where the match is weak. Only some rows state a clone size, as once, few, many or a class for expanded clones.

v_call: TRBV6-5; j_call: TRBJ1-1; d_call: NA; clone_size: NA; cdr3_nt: TGTGCCAGCAGGGAGGACTTGAACACTGAAGCTTTCTTT; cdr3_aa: CASREDLNTEAFF
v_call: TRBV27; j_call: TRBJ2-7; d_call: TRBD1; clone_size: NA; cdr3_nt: TGTGCCAGCAGTTCCCCGTCCGGGACAGGCCTTTACGAGCAGTACTTC; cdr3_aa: CASSSPSGTGLYEQYF
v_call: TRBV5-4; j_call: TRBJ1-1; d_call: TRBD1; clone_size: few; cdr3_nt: TGTGCCAGCAGCTTATCCAGGGGGGACCTGATAGCTTTCTTT; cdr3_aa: CASSLSRGDLIAFF
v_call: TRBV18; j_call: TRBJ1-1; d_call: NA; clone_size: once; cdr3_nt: TGTGCCAGCTCACCAATCCCAGGGGCGAGGAGCACTGAAGCTTTCTTT; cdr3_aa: CASSPIPGARSTEAFF
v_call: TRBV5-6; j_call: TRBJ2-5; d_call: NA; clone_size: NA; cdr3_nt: TGTGCCAGCAGCGTTGCCCGGCAGGGGAAAGAGACCCAGTACTTC; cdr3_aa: CASSVARQGKETQYF
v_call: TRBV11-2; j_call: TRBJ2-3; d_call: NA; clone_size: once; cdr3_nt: TGTGCCAGCAGCTTCAGGGGCACAGATACGCAGTATTTT; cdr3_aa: CASSFRGTDTQYF
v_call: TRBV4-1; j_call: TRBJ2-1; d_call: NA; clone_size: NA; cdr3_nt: TGCGCCAGCAGCCAAGACGAGCGGGCCCTGAGGGGTGAGCAGTTCTTC; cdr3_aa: CASSQDERALRGEQFF
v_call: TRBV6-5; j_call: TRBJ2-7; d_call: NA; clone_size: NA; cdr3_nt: TGTGCCAGCAGTTACTCGGACACCTACTACGAGCAGTACTTC; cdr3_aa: CASSYSDTYYEQYF
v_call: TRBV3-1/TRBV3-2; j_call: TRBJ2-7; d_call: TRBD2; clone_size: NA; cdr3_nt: TGTGCCAGCAGCCAAGATGGGGGGGGGTACGAGCAGTACTTC; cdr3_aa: CASSQDGGGYEQYF
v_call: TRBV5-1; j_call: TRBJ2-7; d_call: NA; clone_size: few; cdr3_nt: TGCGCCAGCAGGACTCAGGGACTCGCCTACGAGCAGTACTTC; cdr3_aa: CASRTQGLAYEQYF
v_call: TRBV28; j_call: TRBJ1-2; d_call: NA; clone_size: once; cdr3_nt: TGTGCCAGCAGTCTCACAGTACTGGATGGCTACACCTTC; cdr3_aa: CASSLTVLDGYTF
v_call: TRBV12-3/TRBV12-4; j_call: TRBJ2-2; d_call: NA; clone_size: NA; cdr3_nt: TGTGCCAGCAGTTCCGGGGAACGGGGAGCTGTTTTT; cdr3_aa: CASSSGERGAVF
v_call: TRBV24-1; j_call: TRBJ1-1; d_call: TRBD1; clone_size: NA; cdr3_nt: TGTGCCACCAGAGCATCAGGGGGCTGGGGGAACACTGAAGCTTTCTTT; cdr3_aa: CATRASGGWGNTEAFF
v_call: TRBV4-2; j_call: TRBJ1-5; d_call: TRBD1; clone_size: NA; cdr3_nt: TGTGCCAGCAGCAGGGGGCGAGATCAGCCCCAGCATTTT; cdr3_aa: CASSRGRDQPQHF
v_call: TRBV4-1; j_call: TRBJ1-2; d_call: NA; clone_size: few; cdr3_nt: TGCGCCAGCAGCTACTTACAGGCGAACTATGGCTACACCTTC; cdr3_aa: CASSYLQANYGYTF
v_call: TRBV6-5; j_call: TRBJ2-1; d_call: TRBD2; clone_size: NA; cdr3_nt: TGTGCCAGCAGAGGACTAGCGGGGGGGCATATTGAGCAGTTCTTC; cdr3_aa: CASRGLAGGHIEQFF
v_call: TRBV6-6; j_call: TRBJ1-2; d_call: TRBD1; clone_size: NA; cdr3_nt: TGTGCCAGCAGTTACTCCGGGGACAGGGATGGCTACACCTTC; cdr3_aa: CASSYSGDRDGYTF
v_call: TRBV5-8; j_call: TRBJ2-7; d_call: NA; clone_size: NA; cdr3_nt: TGTGCCAGCAGCTTCCTCTTCGGCGGGCAGTACTTC; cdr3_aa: CASSFLFGGQYF
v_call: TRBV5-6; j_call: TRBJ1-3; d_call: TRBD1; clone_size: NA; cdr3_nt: TGTGCCAGCAGCGAGGGACAGCCTGGAAACACCATATATTTT; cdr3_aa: CASSEGQPGNTIYF
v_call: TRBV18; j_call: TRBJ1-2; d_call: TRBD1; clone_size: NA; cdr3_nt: TGTGCCAGCTCCCGGACAGGGGAGCGTCCTGGCTACACCTTC; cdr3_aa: CASSRTGERPGYTF
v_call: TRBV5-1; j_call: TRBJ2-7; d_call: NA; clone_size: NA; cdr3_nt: TGCGCCAGCAGCGGTACAGGCGACGAGCAGTACTTC; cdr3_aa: CASSGTGDEQYF
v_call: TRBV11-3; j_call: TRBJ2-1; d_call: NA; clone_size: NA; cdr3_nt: TGTGCCAGCAGCCCGTTGCCGGGAGCCCAGCAGTTCTTC; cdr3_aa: CASSPLPGAQQFF
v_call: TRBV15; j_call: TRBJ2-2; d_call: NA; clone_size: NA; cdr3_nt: TGTGCCACCAGCAGAGATTTAGGACAGTTCACCGGGGAGCTGTTTTTT; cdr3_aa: CATSRDLGQFTGELFF
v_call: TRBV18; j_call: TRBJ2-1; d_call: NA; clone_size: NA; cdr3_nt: TGTGCCAGCTCACCACCGAACAGTCACCCTGAGAACAATGAGCAGTTCTTC; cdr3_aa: CASSPPNSHPENNEQFF
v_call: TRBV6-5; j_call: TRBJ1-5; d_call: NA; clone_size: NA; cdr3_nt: TGTGCCAGCACCACACGAGGCGAGCAGCCCCAGCATTTT; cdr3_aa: CASTTRGEQPQHF
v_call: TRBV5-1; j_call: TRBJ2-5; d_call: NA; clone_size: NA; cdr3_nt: TGCGCCAGCAGCTTGGGCAGGGTCGAAGAGACCCAGTACTTC; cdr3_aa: CASSLGRVEETQYF
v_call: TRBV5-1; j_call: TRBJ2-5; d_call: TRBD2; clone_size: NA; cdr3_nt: TGCGCCAGCAGCCAAGTAGCGGGCCTCCAAGAGACCCAGTACTTC; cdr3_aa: CASSQVAGLQETQYF
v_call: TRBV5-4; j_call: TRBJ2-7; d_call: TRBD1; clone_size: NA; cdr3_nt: TGTGCCAGCAGCTTAGTGGGGACAGGCTACGAGCAGTACTTC; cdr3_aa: CASSLVGTGYEQYF
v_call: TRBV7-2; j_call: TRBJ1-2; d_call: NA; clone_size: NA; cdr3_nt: TGTGCCAGCAGCCCCGACAGGCGAATCTCCTATGGCTACACCTTC; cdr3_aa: CASSPDRRISYGYTF
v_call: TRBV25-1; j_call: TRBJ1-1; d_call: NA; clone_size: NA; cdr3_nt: TGTGCCAGCAGTGACGGGGGTGTAGACACTGAAGCTTTCTTT; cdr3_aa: CASSDGGVDTEAFF
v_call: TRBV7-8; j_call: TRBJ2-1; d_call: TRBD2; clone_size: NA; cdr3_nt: TGTGCCAGCAGCTTCTGGACTAGCGGGGGTTACAATGAGCAGTTCTTC; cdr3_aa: CASSFWTSGGYNEQFF
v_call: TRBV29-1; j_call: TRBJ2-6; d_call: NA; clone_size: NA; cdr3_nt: TGCAGCGTTATTGGGAAGGGGGTGTCTGGGGCCAACGTCCTGACTTTC; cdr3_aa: CSVIGKGVSGANVLTF
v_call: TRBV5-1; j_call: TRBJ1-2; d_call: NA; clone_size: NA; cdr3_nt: TGCGCCAGCAGCTTCCATGGGCCCTACACCTTC; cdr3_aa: CASSFHGPYTF
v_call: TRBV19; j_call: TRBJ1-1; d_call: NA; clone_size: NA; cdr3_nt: TGTGCCAGTAGAGGGGTGTACACTGAAGCTTTCTTT; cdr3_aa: CASRGVYTEAFF
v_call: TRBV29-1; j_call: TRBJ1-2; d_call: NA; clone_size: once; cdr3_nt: TGCAGCGTTGAAGATAATTCCCGAGGAGGCTACACCTTC; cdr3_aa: CSVEDNSRGGYTF
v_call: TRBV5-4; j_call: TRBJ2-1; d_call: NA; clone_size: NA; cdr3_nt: TGTGCCAGCAGCTTTGCGTGGGGAGATGAGCAGTTCTTC; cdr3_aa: CASSFAWGDEQFF
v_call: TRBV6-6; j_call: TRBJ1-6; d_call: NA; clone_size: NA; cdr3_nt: TGTGCCAGCAGTTCAGGGGTGACCTATAATTCACCCCTCCACTTT; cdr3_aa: CASSSGVTYNSPLHF
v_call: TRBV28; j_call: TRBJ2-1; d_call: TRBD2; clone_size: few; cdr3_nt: TGTGCCAGCAGTGCCTTTAGCGGGGCCTTTAACAATGAGCAGTTCTTC; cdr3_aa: CASSAFSGAFNNEQFF